These 27 T cell receptor beta chains were sequenced from one sample in a study of PD-L1 blockade in urothelial cancer (dated by TCRdb to 2015 to 2018). Preparation of the library involved the immunoSEQ multiplex PCR assay. Drawn from immuneACCESS, this table holds only the in-frame rearrangements with V and J called that TCRdb kept. Clones are partly lost; checked studies trace under half to an unresolved V gene and leave the rest unexplained. The sample records fewer than 40,000 clones, 75% to 90% of which are singletons. Approximately 3.7% of the sample lies in the top ten. Source: PBMCs, taken around atezolizumab (anti-PD-L1) treatment. The receptors were sampled from a man aged 45-65 years with urothelial cancer.

The rearrangement links TRBV28 to TRBJ1-5; 8 bases are shared with TRBD1. With 10 bases clipped from V and 4 bases from J, the junction kept 3 bases outside the gene matches. Germline V lookup: CDR1 MDHEN, CDR2 SYDVKM. The CDR3 runs to 12 residues. The DNA of the CDR3 is TGTGCCACCCAGGGGGCGAATCAGCCCCAGCATTTT. Its translation is CATQGANQPQHF.

The rearrangement links TRBV5-1 to TRBJ1-2, with 10 bases aligning to TRBD1. CDR3 length: 13 residues. From germline, CDR1 is SGHRS and CDR2 YFSETQ. V trimming: 7 bases; J trimming: 6 bases; junction bases outside the gene matches: 6. The CDR3 DNA follows: TGCGCCAGCGCGACAGGGGGCTCGAATGGCTACACCTTC. Its protein product is CASATGGSNGYTF.

The chain recombines TRBV19 with TRBJ1-1; TRBD1 agrees at 10 bases. V shed 3 bases and J 4 bases; nucleotides not matched to a gene: 8. There are 16 residues in the CDR3. Germline values: CDR1 LNHDA, CDR2 SQIVND (reference sequence). CDR3 amino acids: CASSISSDRGLTEAFF. The DNA of the CDR3 is TGTGCCAGTAGTATCAGTTCCGACAGGGGGCTCACTGAAGCTTTCTTT.

This clone has a handful of counts. The rearrangement uses TRBV10-2 and TRBJ1-5; 8 nucleotides agree with TRBD1. CDR1 and CDR2 (germline): WSHSY, SAAADI. The V and J ends lost 0 bases and 0 bases, in that order; junction bases with no gene match: 4. This CDR3 is 17 amino acids long. This CDR3 is CASSESTGGSSNQPQHF. The CDR3 nucleotides read TGCGCCAGCAGTGAGTCAACAGGGGGTAGTAGCAATCAGCCCCAGCATTTT.

V is TRBV7-2 and J is TRBJ1-5; TRBD1 matches 9 bases. V lost 6 bases to trimming and J lost 3 bases; unmatched junction nucleotides: 12. The CDR3 is 17 amino acids. The germline V gene encodes CDR1 SGHTA and CDR2 FQGNSA. The CDR3 DNA reads TGTGCCAGCAGTCCCCCCGGACAGGGGAGATTCAATCAGCCCCAGCATTTT. It translates to CASSPPGQGRFNQPQHF. Supplemented by reference TRBV7-2 and TRBJ1-5, the full variable domain reads GAGVSQSPSNKVTEKGKDVELRCDPISGHTALYWYRQSLGQGLEFLIYFQGNSAPDKSGLPSDRFSAERTGGSVSTLTIQRTQQEDSAVYLCASSPPGQGRFNQPQHFGDGTRLSIL.

This clone was seen a handful of times. The chain combines TRBV14 with TRBJ2-3, with TRBD2 matching over 9 bases. The germline CDR1 and CDR2 sequences are SGHDN and FVKESK. The J segment lost 6 bases and the V segment lost 1 base, leaving 5 bases of the junction unmatched. This CDR3 is built from 15 residues. This CDR3 is CASSQVAGGPDTQYF. As DNA, the CDR3 is TGTGCCAGCAGCCAAGTGGCGGGAGGGCCGGATACGCAGTATTTT.

The chain links TRBV5-1 to TRBJ1-3; D ambiguous. The CDR3 runs to 15 residues. Per germline, CDR1 SGHRS and CDR2 YFSETQ. The V gene lost 3 bases and the J gene lost 2 bases, with 12 bases spanning the gap. The CDR3, as DNA: TGCGCCAGCAGCTCGGGCCGGACTGCTGGAAACACCATATATTTT. It codes for CASSSGRTAGNTIYF.

This clone was found once. The chain is built from TRBV5-4 and TRBJ2-1, with D maybe TRBD2 (6 bases). This CDR3 contains 13 residues. The germline V gene encodes CDR1 SGHNT and CDR2 YYREEE (reference sequence). The V end was cut by 4 bases, the J end by 6 bases, with 11 bases between. The CDR3 coding sequence is TGTGCCAGCAGCCTCCGGGACTCCAATGAGCAGTTCTTC. This sequence encodes CASSLRDSNEQFF.

A single count supports this clone. The chain is built from TRBV5-4 and TRBJ2-2; D ambiguous. The germline V gene has CDR1 SGHNT and CDR2 YYREEE (reference sequence). V was trimmed by 4 bases and J by 5 bases, leaving 6 bases between them. This CDR3 spans 12 amino acids. The CDR3 nucleotides read TGTGCCAGCAGCCTATTTACCGGGGAGCTGTTTTTT. Its translation is CASSLFTGELFF.

V usage is TRBV19 and J usage is TRBJ2-1; 8 bases are a match to TRBD2. Germline trimming cut 6 bases from V and 6 bases from J; bases unmatched to any gene: 1. This CDR3 region has 12 residues. Germline V gene sequence: CDR1 LNHDA, CDR2 SQIVND (reference sequence). The CDR3 here is CASSLAGNEQFF. The CDR3 DNA follows: TGTGCCAGTAGCCTAGCGGGCAATGAGCAGTTCTTC.

This clone has just one count. The chain has TRBV27 and TRBJ2-4, with D possibly matching TRBD1 (6 bases). CDR3 size: 13 residues. The germline V gene has CDR1 MNHEY and CDR2 SMNVEV (reference sequence). V dropped 6 bases and J dropped 4 bases, with 10 bases sitting between them. This CDR3 is CASSPTGKNIQYF. The CDR3 nucleotides are TGTGCCAGCAGCCCGACAGGAAAAAACATTCAGTACTTC.

The chain couples TRBV9 to TRBJ1-2; D is ambiguous. This CDR3 has 15 amino acids. The germline gives CDR1 SGDLS, CDR2 YYNGEE. V lost 4 bases to trimming and J lost 2 bases, with 15 bases between them. CDR3 DNA: TGTGCCAGCAGCCCGCATTCCCTGGGCAACTATGGCTACACCTTC. This gives the protein CASSPHSLGNYGYTF.

The CDR3 here is CASREEVHRGEQFF. CDR3 coding DNA: TGTGCCAGCAGGGAGGAGGTCCACCGGGGTGAGCAGTTCTTC. V and J are TRBV6-1 and TRBJ2-1, with D tentatively TRBD2 (5 bases). There are 14 residues in the CDR3. CDR1 and CDR2 from the germline V gene are MNHNS and SASEGT. Trimming removed 6 bases at V and 9 bases at J, with 18 bases between.

The chain has TRBV14 and TRBJ2-1, with D possibly TRBD2 on 7 matching bases. Trimming cost V 5 bases and J 4 bases, with 12 bases left between them. This CDR3 comprises 14 residues. Germline assignment: CDR1 SGHDN and CDR2 FVKESK. CDR3 sequence reads: CASSGLGTYNEQFF. The DNA of the CDR3 is TGTGCCAGCAGCGGACTAGGGACATACAATGAGCAGTTCTTC.

V gene TRBV7-9 combines with J gene TRBJ2-2; D may be TRBD2 (5 bases). Trimming stripped 5 bases from V and 2 bases from J, with 9 bases between. Germline V CDR1 and CDR2: SEHNR, FQNEAQ (reference sequence). CDR3 size: 14 residues. The CDR3 DNA is TGTGCCAGCAGCCGGTCGGGAAACACCGGGGAGCTGTTTTTT. The encoded protein is CASSRSGNTGELFF.

The gene calls are TRBV18 and TRBJ1-2, with D possibly being TRBD1 (5 bases). The CDR3 is 15 amino acids. Germline loops: CDR1 KGHSH, CDR2 LQKENI. Trimming stripped 1 base from V and 2 bases from J, with 11 bases between. The CDR3 sequence: CASSPRGDPNYGYTF. In DNA form, the CDR3 reads TGTGCCAGCTCACCACGGGGGGATCCCAACTATGGCTACACCTTC.

The V gene is TRBV5-4, the J gene TRBJ2-5; 7 nucleotides line up with TRBD1. Trimming at V came to 0 bases and at J to 4 bases, leaving 3 bases not matched to a gene. Germline-derived CDR1 and CDR2 are SGHNT and YYREEE (reference sequence). CDR3 length equals 14 residues. In DNA, the CDR3 is TGTGCCAGCAGCTTGGCGGCAGGGGGAGAGACCCAGTACTTC. It translates to CASSLAAGGETQYF.

V and J are TRBV5-1 and TRBJ2-6, with D possibly TRBD1 on 6 matching bases. The CDR3 contains 17 residues. The germline V and J ends were trimmed by 7 bases and 1 base, with 18 bases remaining between them. Per the germline V gene, CDR1 is SGHRS and CDR2 is YFSETQ. The CDR3 here is CASATNREFSGANVLTF. The CDR3 region has the DNA TGCGCCAGCGCGACGAACAGGGAGTTTTCTGGGGCCAACGTCCTGACTTTC. Full variable domain (outside the CDR3, taken from reference TRBV5-1 and TRBJ2-6): KAGVTQTPRYLIKTRGQQVTLSCSPISGHRSVSWYQQTPGQGLQFLFEYFSETQRNKGNFPGRFSGRQFSNSRSEMNVSTLELGDSALYLCASATNREFSGANVLTFGAGSRLTVL.

This sequence joins TRBV19 and TRBJ2-7; TRBD1 matches 9 bases. The junction had 9 bases not matched to a gene; V was cut back by 6 bases and J by 0 bases. The germline CDR1 and CDR2 sequences are LNHDA and SQIVND (reference sequence). There are 16 residues in the CDR3. The CDR3 DNA reads TGTGCCAGTAGCTATTCCGGGACAGGGATCTCCTACGAGCAGTACTTC. Protein sequence: CASSYSGTGISYEQYF.

The gene calls are TRBV28 and TRBJ2-5; a possible D gene is TRBD1 (7 bases). V dropped 8 bases and J dropped 0 bases, with 16 bases sitting between them. The CDR3 consists of 15 residues. Germline loops: CDR1 MDHEN, CDR2 SYDVKM. CDR3 in DNA: TGTGCCAGCCGATCAGGGGGGCTGTACCAAGAGACCCAGTACTTC. This sequence encodes CASRSGGLYQETQYF.

This clone appeared once. V is TRBV28 and J is TRBJ2-1; TRBD2 aligns across 7 bases. J gave up 0 bases and V 5 bases, and 10 bases lay outside the gene matches. Germline V lookup: CDR1 MDHEN, CDR2 SYDVKM. The CDR3 spans 17 residues. CDR3 in DNA: TGTGCCAGCAGTCCTCGGACTAGGACAAGCTCCTACAATGAGCAGTTCTTC. This sequence encodes CASSPRTRTSSYNEQFF.

This rearrangement joins TRBV5-1 to TRBJ2-1; 10 bases agree with TRBD1. The CDR3 has 14 amino acids. V was clipped by 3 bases and J by 7 bases; unmatched bases: 4. Germline V gene lookup returns CDR1 SGHRS and CDR2 YFSETQ. CDR3 sequence (DNA): TGCGCCAGCAGCTCGGGGACAGGGGTGAATGAGCAGTTCTTC. As protein: CASSSGTGVNEQFF.

The chain uses TRBV30 and TRBJ2-7; maybe TRBD1 (6 bases). Trimming removed 1 base at V and 1 base at J, with 20 bases between. This CDR3 contains 17 residues. Germline V gene sequence: CDR1 GTSNPN, CDR2 SVGIG (reference sequence). CDR3 in amino acids: CAWSAQLRGPLSYEQYF. The CDR3 DNA follows: TGTGCCTGGAGTGCCCAGCTCAGGGGACCCCTGTCCTACGAGCAGTACTTC.

The V call is TRBV14, the J call TRBJ2-1; possibly TRBD1 for D (5 bases). Germline values: CDR1 SGHDN, CDR2 FVKESK. The V gene lost 5 bases and the J gene lost 4 bases, with 15 bases spanning the gap. The CDR3 extends over 15 amino acids. CDR3 DNA: TGTGCCAGCAGCGCTTTAGGGGCGCGATACAATGAGCAGTTCTTC. It specifies CASSALGARYNEQFF.

This clone occurred once. This rearrangement joins TRBV9 to TRBJ2-4, with 12 bases matching TRBD2. CDR1 is SGDLS and CDR2 is YYNGEE in the germline V gene. The CDR3 contains 16 residues. V trimming: 3 bases; J trimming: 0 bases; junction bases outside the gene matches: 1. DNA of the CDR3: TGTGCCAGCAGCGGGGGACTAGCGGGAGCCAAAAACATTCAGTACTTC. Translated: CASSGGLAGAKNIQYF.

CDR3 protein: CASSLTTGSNTEAFF. The CDR3, as DNA: TGTGCCAGCAGCTTAACGACAGGGTCGAACACTGAAGCTTTCTTT. The chain carries TRBV7-2 and TRBJ1-1; TRBD1 matches at 7 bases. The CDR3 covers 15 residues. Germline CDR1 and CDR2: SGHTA and FQGNSA. V was pared by 2 bases and J by 1 base, with 4 bases of the junction left unmatched. Supplemented by reference TRBV7-2 and TRBJ1-1, the full variable domain reads GAGVSQSPSNKVTEKGKDVELRCDPISGHTALYWYRQSLGQGLEFLIYFQGNSAPDKSGLPSDRFSAERTGGSVSTLTIQRTQQEDSAVYLCASSLTTGSNTEAFFGQGTRLTVV.

This chain connects TRBV5-1 to TRBJ2-2; D gene uncertain. The germline V gene encodes CDR1 SGHRS and CDR2 YFSETQ. CDR3 length equals 14 residues. The V end lost 5 bases, the J end lost 7 bases, and 15 bases lay between the germline ends. CDR3 in amino acids: CASSTLAFGGELFF. In DNA, the CDR3 is TGCGCCAGCAGTACCCTCGCGTTCGGCGGGGAGCTGTTTTTT. Supplemented by reference TRBV5-1 and TRBJ2-2, the full variable domain reads KAGVTQTPRYLIKTRGQQVTLSCSPISGHRSVSWYQQTPGQGLQFLFEYFSETQRNKGNFPGRFSGRQFSNSRSEMNVSTLELGDSALYLCASSTLAFGGELFFGEGSRLTVL.